The 24 T cell receptor beta chains below come from one sample, sequenced in a study of blood T cells in healthy people across ages. Through a sample-barcoded 5' primer and a J-beta primer mix, a second PCR was run for about 6 to 11 cycles. Each CDR3 protein is one row after TCRdb ran MiXCR on the 5' RACE reads. The sample records 600,000 to 1,000,000 distinct CDR3 sequences, 58% being singletons. The specimen was blood. The receptors shown here come from a man in his thirties or forties in good health.

The chain recombines TRBV7-2 with TRBJ2-5; 11 bases fit TRBD2. Germline V gene lookup returns CDR1 SGHTA and CDR2 FQGNSA. There are 21 residues in the CDR3. V dropped 0 bases and J dropped 1; count of bases not matched to a gene: 16. CDR3 coding DNA: TGTGCCAGCAGCTTAGCGCTTCCGGCCTCGGGGACTAGCGGACTCCAAGAGACCCAGTACTTC. Its translation is CASSLALPASGTSGLQETQYF.

The rearrangement uses TRBV4-2 and TRBJ1-2; D not resolved. V was shortened by 2 bases and J by 1 base, with 14 bases between the two germline ends. Germline-derived CDR1 and CDR2 are LGHNA and YNFKEQ. The CDR3 extends over 16 amino acids. CDR3 sequence: CASSQPPVENNYGYTF. In nucleotides, the CDR3 is TGTGCCAGCAGCCAACCCCCCGTCGAGAATAACTATGGCTACACCTTC.

The chain joins TRBV5-6 to TRBJ2-7, with TRBD1 matching 8 bases. Germline CDR1 SGHDT, CDR2 YYEEEE. The ends lost 7 bases at V and 5 bases at J; junction bases unmatched: 8. CDR3 length: 13 residues. The DNA for the CDR3 is TGTGCCAGCGGTCGGACAGGGTCCCACGAGCAGTACTTC. This encodes CASGRTGSHEQYF.

This clonotype has only a few counts. V is TRBV20-1 and J is TRBJ2-1; D remains ambiguous. Germline loops: CDR1 DFQATT, CDR2 SNEGSKA (reference sequence). V was trimmed by 6 bases and J by 8 bases, leaving 14 bases between them. CDR3 size: 12 residues. The CDR3 DNA follows: TGCAGTGCCCCGGAGCAATCCGATGAGCAGTTCTTC. It encodes CSAPEQSDEQFF.

The rearrangement joins TRBV3-1 to TRBJ1-1, with D uncertain. The CDR3 length is 13 residues. Trimming left V 2 bases short and J 2 bases short, with 6 bases between. CDR1 is LGHDT, CDR2 YNNKEL, per germline (reference sequence). CDR3 sequence: CASSQRLNTEAFF. DNA of the CDR3: TGTGCCAGCAGCCAACGGCTCAACACTGAAGCTTTCTTT.

J is TRBJ2-1 and V is TRBV11-1, with D possibly matching TRBD1 (5 bases). Germline V gene data show CDR1 as SGHAT and CDR2 as FQDESV (reference sequence). V was pared by 3 bases and J by 0 bases, with 12 bases between. The CDR3 extends over 16 amino acids. The CDR3 loop is CASSLWQGGSYNEQFF. The DNA of the CDR3 is TGTGCCAGCAGCTTGTGGCAGGGTGGCTCCTACAATGAGCAGTTCTTC.

The chain joins TRBV29-1 to TRBJ2-7; 8 bases fit TRBD1. Germline trimming cut 5 bases from V and 2 bases from J; bases unmatched to any gene: 14. The CDR3 consists of 16 residues. CDR1 SQVTM and CDR2 ANQGSEA come from the germline V gene. The CDR3 is CSVRSWGTGEAYEQYF. In DNA form, the CDR3 reads TGCAGCGTTAGATCTTGGGGGACAGGAGAAGCCTACGAGCAGTACTTC.

This chain uses TRBV4-1 with TRBJ1-5; D is uncertain. The CDR3 contains 15 residues. The V end was cut by 0 bases, the J end by 7 bases, with 13 bases between. CDR1 and CDR2 from the germline V gene are MGHRA and YSYEKL. The CDR3 nucleotides read TGCGCCAGCAGCCAAGATGTCGGGGTAGGACAGCCCCAGCATTTT. This gives the protein CASSQDVGVGQPQHF.

This chain joins TRBV9 and TRBJ2-5; 14 bases are shared with TRBD2. Germline V gives CDR1 SGDLS, CDR2 YYNGEE. With 4 bases clipped from V and 2 bases from J, the junction kept 10 bases outside the gene matches. The CDR3 contains 18 residues. The CDR3 spells CASSTHGLAGGLQETQYF. Here the CDR3 DNA reads TGTGCCAGCAGCACTCACGGACTAGCGGGGGGCCTACAAGAGACCCAGTACTTC.

This clonotype was seen a few times. The CDR3 loop reads CSARDTARPGPTDTQYF. In nucleotides, the CDR3 is TGCAGTGCTAGAGATACGGCCCGACCTGGACCCACAGATACGCAGTATTTT. The chain couples TRBV20-1 to TRBJ2-3; no reliable D call. Deletions cut 0 bases from V and 2 bases from J, with 18 bases between. From germline, CDR1 is DFQATT and CDR2 SNEGSKA (reference sequence). The CDR3 spans 17 residues.

Concerning this clonotype: An end of the junction differs from the germline gene, which may be a read error. V gene TRBV2 combines with J gene TRBJ2-6; tentatively, D is TRBD2 (6 bases). CDR1 and CDR2 (germline): SNHLY, FYNNEI. This CDR3 region has 17 residues. The CDR3 spells CTSSDPTRHSGANVLTF. The CDR3, as DNA: TGTACCAGCAGTGACCCGACTAGACATTCTGGGGCCAACGTCCTGACTTTC.

The sample holds one count of this clonotype. A read error may explain this, as a much larger clone is one base away. V usage is TRBV29-1 and J usage is TRBJ1-4; D remains ambiguous. Per germline, CDR1 SQVTM and CDR2 ANQGSEA. Trimming removed 4 bases from V and 2 bases from J, with 8 bases in between. The CDR3 covers 13 residues. This CDR3 reads CSVVIQTNEKLFF. CDR3 in DNA: TGCAGCGTTGTTATTCAGACTAATGAAAAACTGTTTTTT.

The chain uses TRBV11-2 and TRBJ1-1; TRBD1 aligns across 8 bases. Germline V gives CDR1 SGHAT, CDR2 FQNNGV. Trimming at V came to 4 bases and at J to 1 base, leaving 5 bases not matched to a gene. The length of the CDR3 is 15 residues. The CDR3 loop is CASSSQGGANTEAFF. The CDR3 DNA follows: TGTGCCAGCAGCTCACAGGGGGGTGCGAACACTGAAGCTTTCTTT.

The chain uses TRBV29-1 and TRBJ2-3, with 7 bases that match TRBD1. The length of the CDR3 is 12 residues. From germline, CDR1 is SQVTM and CDR2 ANQGSEA. Trimming removed 8 bases from V and 6 bases from J; junction bases left unmatched: 8. CDR3 nucleotides: TGCAGCACAGAGGGGGCGATGGATACGCAGTATTTT. It specifies CSTEGAMDTQYF.

The chain employs TRBV20-1 and TRBJ2-7; unclear D gene. The DNA matches TRBJ2-5 better at its end, which makes the J call doubtful. The CDR3 loop spans 11 amino acids. Looked up from germline, CDR1 is DFQATT and CDR2 is SNEGSKA (reference sequence). CDR3: CSAWLGETQYF. CDR3 bases: TGCAGTGCTTGGTTGGGAGAGACCCAGTACTTC.

This clonotype came up a few times. The chain couples TRBV7-2 to TRBJ2-3; D unclear. This CDR3 is built from 13 residues. The germline V gene encodes CDR1 SGHTA and CDR2 FQGNSA. The ends were cut back, 1 base at V and 4 bases at J, with 6 bases in the middle. In nucleotides, the CDR3 is TGTGCCAGCAGCTTAGGTCGGCCAGATACGCAGTATTTT. Translating it yields CASSLGRPDTQYF.

The chain recombines TRBV15 with TRBJ2-7; D may correspond to TRBD1 or TRBD2 (5 bases each). There are 13 residues in the CDR3. Trimming took off 6 bases at V and 1 base at J, with 10 bases between the two ends. CDR1 LNHNV and CDR2 YYDKDF come from the germline V gene (reference sequence). In DNA form, the CDR3 reads TGTGCCACCAGAGGTGGGGGTTCCTACGAGCAGTACTTC. Its translation: CATRGGGSYEQYF.

This clonotype was found a few times. The CDR3 DNA sequence: TGCAGCGTTGGGGAGACAGAGACCCAGTACTTC. This sequence encodes CSVGETETQYF. V and J are TRBV29-1 and TRBJ2-5; D possibly corresponds to TRBD2 (5 bases). Trimming took off 4 bases at V and 4 bases at J, with 7 bases between the two ends. The CDR3 runs to 11 residues. Germline V gene sequence: CDR1 SQVTM, CDR2 ANQGSEA.

This chain uses TRBV7-2 with TRBJ2-2; 8 nucleotides align to TRBD2. V lost 2 bases to trimming and J lost 7 bases; unmatched junction nucleotides: 6. The CDR3 sequence is 15 residues long. Germline assignment: CDR1 SGHTA and CDR2 FQGNSA. CDR3 DNA: TGTGCCAGCAGCTTACCGGGACTAGGCCTCGGGGAGCTGTTTTTT. It encodes CASSLPGLGLGELFF.

The V call is TRBV12-3 or TRBV12-4, the J call TRBJ2-5; the match to TRBD1 covers 8 bases. Trimming took 0 bases from V and 11 from J; bases not matched to a gene: 11. This CDR3 is 15 amino acids long. As DNA, the CDR3 is TGTGCCAGCAGTTTAGCGGGACAGGTCTTTCGGGAGCAGTACTTC. This sequence encodes CASSLAGQVFREQYF.

This clonotype was observed a handful of times. The chain employs TRBV7-8 and TRBJ2-5, with 10 nucleotides matching TRBD2. CDR3 length: 16 amino acids. V shed 4 bases, J shed 2 bases, and the junction held 7 bases outside the gene matches. Germline V gene sequence: CDR1 SGHVS, CDR2 FQNEAQ. The CDR3 here is CASSSPASGSQETQYF. The CDR3 bases are TGTGCCAGCAGCTCCCCGGCTAGCGGGAGTCAAGAGACCCAGTACTTC.

V gene TRBV7-9 combines with J gene TRBJ1-2; D unclear. Germline values: CDR1 SEHNR, CDR2 FQNEAQ (reference sequence). The length of the CDR3 is 14 residues. Trimming cost V 1 base and J 6 bases, with 12 bases left between them. CDR3 residues: CASSLVADGNGYTF. The CDR3 coding sequence is TGTGCCAGCAGCTTAGTTGCGGATGGTAATGGCTACACCTTC.

In this sample, this clonotype turned up many times. This chain connects TRBV7-2 to TRBJ2-3; D uncertain. Germline CDR1 and CDR2: SGHTA and FQGNSA. This CDR3 has 12 residues. Trimming took 4 bases from V and 0 from J, leaving 2 bases between them. The CDR3 region has the DNA TGTGCCAGCAGCTATAGCACAGATACGCAGTATTTT. It is translated as CASSYSTDTQYF.

This sequence joins TRBV7-8 and TRBJ2-5; 12 bases fit TRBD2. CDR3 length: 14 residues. The junction had 1 base not matched to a gene; V was cut back by 4 bases and J by 4 bases. CDR1 and CDR2 (germline): SGHVS, FQNEAQ. CDR3 sequence reads: CASSWGLAGETQYF. CDR3 bases: TGTGCCAGCAGCTGGGGACTAGCGGGAGAGACCCAGTACTTC.